This passage covers 18 T cell receptor beta chains from one sample sequenced in a study of T cell changes during pregnancy in multiple sclerosis. Assay: immunoSEQ multiplex PCR; the TCRdb copy retains only in-frame clones and omits some. The sample has around 35,000 clones, around 93% seen once; the top ten hold around 0.41%. Here the sequenced sample was CD4+ T cells from peripheral blood mononuclear cells, taken in the third trimester of pregnancy. These receptors were collected from a female donor in good health, enrolled as a control in a pregnancy study.

The V and J genes are TRBV19 and TRBJ2-1, with 11 nucleotides matching TRBD2. Germline V lookup: CDR1 LNHDA, CDR2 SQIVND (reference sequence). The CDR3 consists of 16 residues. V dropped 4 bases and J dropped 5; count of bases not matched to a gene: 7. This chain's CDR3 is CASSNPQLAGDNEQFF. CDR3 coding DNA: TGTGCCAGTAGTAACCCCCAACTAGCGGGGGACAATGAGCAGTTCTTC. Full variable domain (outside the CDR3, taken from reference TRBV19 and TRBJ2-1): DGGITQSPKYLFRKEGQNVTLSCEQNLNHDAMYWYRQDPGQGLRLIYYSQIVNDFQKGDIAEGYSVSREKKESFPLTVTSAQKNPTAFYLCASSNPQLAGDNEQFFGPGTRLTVL.

CDR3 region: CASSGDRGYSPLHF. For the CDR3, the DNA is TGTGCCAGCAGTGGTGACAGGGGATATTCACCCCTCCACTTT. The chain uses TRBV2 and TRBJ1-6, with TRBD1 identical over 8 bases. The germline V gene encodes CDR1 SNHLY and CDR2 FYNNEI. The CDR3 has 14 residues. Trimming took 4 bases from V and 8 from J; bases not matched to a gene: 4.

This chain uses TRBV4-3 with TRBJ2-5; 8 bases match TRBD2. The germline CDR1 and CDR2 sequences are LGHNA and YSLEER. The trim removed 0 bases at V and 4 bases at J, leaving 10 bases unmatched. The CDR3 has 17 residues. The CDR3 DNA sequence: TGCGCCAGCAGCCAAGAGGGCGGCGGGGGGATCAGAGAGACCCAGTACTTC. Protein sequence: CASSQEGGGGIRETQYF.

The chain joins TRBV7-2 to TRBJ2-3; TRBD2 matches at 7 bases. The CDR3 totals 16 residues. The V segment lost 4 bases and the J segment 0 bases; nucleotides outside the gene matches: 7. From germline, CDR1 is SGHTA and CDR2 FQGNSA. CDR3 nucleotide sequence: TGTGCCAGCAGCTGGAAGCGGGGATGGAGCACAGATACGCAGTATTTT. This sequence encodes CASSWKRGWSTDTQYF.

The V and J genes are TRBV5-1 and TRBJ2-5; TRBD1 is a possible D gene (5 bases). Germline V lookup: CDR1 SGHRS, CDR2 YFSETQ. The CDR3 runs to 11 residues. V was shortened by 5 bases and J by 3 bases, with 5 bases between the two germline ends. CDR3 sequence: CASRTEETQYF. DNA for the CDR3: TGCGCCAGCAGGACAGAAGAGACCCAGTACTTC.

The chain recombines TRBV7-5 with TRBJ1-5. TRBV7-5 is deemed a pseudogene. The CDR3 has 15 amino acids. The CDR3 loop is CARSLPDGRSQPQHF. In DNA, the CDR3 is TGTGCCAGAAGCTTACCCGACGGGAGGAGTCAGCCCCAGCATTTT.

The chain carries TRBV6-1 and TRBJ2-5, with 8 bases that match TRBD1. The V gene's germline CDR1 is MNHNS and CDR2 SASEGT. The CDR3 is 14 amino acids. After removal of 4 bases from V and 6 bases from J, the junction contained 7 bases not matched to a gene. The CDR3 DNA follows: TGTGCCAGCAGTGGGACGGACAGGGCGAAGACCCAGTACTTC. It yields the protein CASSGTDRAKTQYF.

The gene calls are TRBV7-2 and TRBJ2-1; 10 nucleotides match TRBD2. V lost 2 bases to trimming and J lost 4 bases; unmatched junction nucleotides: 2. CDR3 length: 15 residues. Germline CDR1 SGHTA, CDR2 FQGNSA. This CDR3 reads CASSLQRGGYNEQFF. CDR3 coding DNA: TGTGCCAGCAGCTTACAGCGGGGGGGATACAATGAGCAGTTCTTC.

CDR3 nucleotides: TGTGCCAGCTCACCCCTCCAAGAGACCCAGTACTTC. Amino acids: CASSPLQETQYF. This rearrangement joins TRBV18 to TRBJ2-5; D is unclear. This CDR3 is built from 12 residues. Trimming pared 3 bases from V and 1 base from J, leaving 3 bases between. Germline lookup yields CDR1 KGHSH and CDR2 LQKENI.

This CDR3 reads CAGGLAGGAGELFF. The CDR3 DNA reads as TGTGCCGGAGGACTAGCGGGGGGCGCCGGGGAGCTGTTTTTT. The chain employs TRBV2 and TRBJ2-2; 14 positions agree with TRBD2. With 11 bases clipped from V and 6 bases from J, the junction kept 5 bases outside the gene matches. CDR1 is SNHLY, CDR2 FYNNEI, per germline. This CDR3 has 14 amino acids. Together with reference TRBV2 and TRBJ2-2, the CDR3 gives the full variable domain: EPEVTQTPSHQVTQMGQEVILRCVPISNHLYFYWYRQILGQKVEFLVSFYNNEISEKSEIFDDQFSVERPDGSNFTLKIRSTKLEDSAMYFCAGGLAGGAGELFFGEGSRLTVL.

J is TRBJ2-3 and V is TRBV10-3, with 11 bases lining up with TRBD2. The CDR3 extends over 15 amino acids. Germline CDR1 is ENHRY and CDR2 is SYGVKD. V trimming: 5 bases; J trimming: 0 bases; junction bases outside the gene matches: 1. The CDR3 sequence is CAISRLAGSTDTQYF. CDR3 in DNA: TGTGCCATCAGTCGACTAGCGGGGAGCACAGATACGCAGTATTTT.

The chain employs TRBV7-2 and TRBJ2-2; D uncertain. The CDR3 loop spans 14 amino acids. With 5 bases removed from V and 2 bases from J, the gap between germline ends came to 9 bases. Germline V gene sequence: CDR1 SGHTA, CDR2 FQGNSA. The CDR3 DNA reads TGTGCCAGCAGCCTCTCTATTAACACCGGGGAGCTGTTTTTT. Translation: CASSLSINTGELFF.

As regards this clone: Sequence at one end of the junction differs from germline and may be a read error. The rearrangement joins TRBV7-7 to TRBJ2-5; D might be TRBD2 (6 bases). The CDR3 spans 14 residues. CDR1 and CDR2 from the germline V gene are SSHAT and FNYEAQ (reference sequence). CDR3 amino acids: CASSLDGLAETQYF. CDR3 in DNA: TGTGCTAGCAGCTTAGATGGCCTAGCGGAGACCCAGTACTTC.

The chain combines TRBV6-5 with TRBJ1-1; tentative D call: TRBD1 (5 bases). CDR3 length equals 14 residues. Trimming removed 11 bases at V and 1 base at J, with 17 bases between. Per germline, CDR1 MNHEY and CDR2 SVGAGI. The CDR3 region is CACSGAGRNTEAFF. The CDR3 DNA follows: TGTGCCTGTTCTGGGGCGGGAAGGAACACTGAAGCTTTCTTT.

The chain joins TRBV7-3 to TRBJ2-3, with TRBD1 matching 9 bases. The CDR3 length is 15 residues. The V and J ends lost 2 bases and 4 bases, in that order; junction bases with no gene match: 4. Per the germline V gene, CDR1 is SGHTA and CDR2 is FQGTGA. CDR3 coding DNA: TGTGCCAGCAGCTTACTGGGACAGGGACCAGATACGCAGTATTTT. This sequence encodes CASSLLGQGPDTQYF. The entire variable domain, with the rest obtained from reference TRBV7-3 and TRBJ2-3, is as follows: GAGVSQTPSNKVTEKGKYVELRCDPISGHTALYWYRQSLGQGPEFLIYFQGTGAADDSGLPNDRFFAVRPEGSVSTLKIQRTERGDSAVYLCASSLLGQGPDTQYFGPGTRLTVL.

The chain couples TRBV30 to TRBJ2-1; a weak D match, TRBD1 (5 bases). The CDR3 totals 13 residues. Germline CDR1 reads GTSNPN; CDR2 reads SVGIG (reference sequence). Trimming shortened V by 6 bases and J by 2 bases, and 11 bases separated the two germline ends. The CDR3 loop reads CACRKGPYNEQFF. DNA of the CDR3: TGTGCCTGTCGAAAGGGGCCCTACAATGAGCAGTTCTTC.

The chain couples TRBV7-9 to TRBJ1-5; TRBD1 is a possible D gene (5 bases). The CDR3 extends over 12 amino acids. Trimming took off 5 bases at V and 6 bases at J, with 8 bases between the two ends. CDR1 and CDR2 from the germline V gene are SEHNR and FQNEAQ (reference sequence). The CDR3 loop is CASSPGLQPQHF. The CDR3, as DNA: TGTGCCAGCAGCCCAGGGCTTCAGCCCCAGCATTTT. Full variable domain (outside the CDR3, taken from reference TRBV7-9 and TRBJ1-5): DTGVSQNPRHKITKRGQNVTFRCDPISEHNRLYWYRQTLGQGPEFLTYFQNEAQLEKSRLLSDRFSAERPKGSFSTLEIQRTEQGDSAMYLCASSPGLQPQHFGDGTRLSIL.

This clone occurred a few times. This sequence joins TRBV19 and TRBJ1-1, with TRBD1 as a possible D gene (5 bases). Germline loops: CDR1 LNHDA, CDR2 SQIVND (reference sequence). This CDR3 is 14 amino acids long. V lost 5 bases and J 2 bases, leaving 12 bases between the germline ends. Here the CDR3 reads CASSPTVLNTEAFF. CDR3 bases: TGTGCCAGTAGTCCGACAGTACTTAACACTGAAGCTTTCTTT. Full variable domain (rest looked up from reference TRBV19 and TRBJ1-1): DGGITQSPKYLFRKEGQNVTLSCEQNLNHDAMYWYRQDPGQGLRLIYYSQIVNDFQKGDIAEGYSVSREKKESFPLTVTSAQKNPTAFYLCASSPTVLNTEAFFGQGTRLTVV.